This T cell receptor beta chain was recorded in a study of early T cells in non-severe SARS-CoV-2 infection. Deletions cut 4 bases from V and 3 bases from J, with 7 bases between. The CDR3 totals 12 residues. The germline CDR1 and CDR2 sequences are SGHDT and YYEEEE. Each CDR3 protein gets one entry after TCRdb re-called the 5' RACE reads with MiXCR. The data contain roughly 20,000 distinct CDR3 sequences, under 6.5% of them singletons. Study conclusions and caveats: Database matching using VDJdb favored anti-spike CD8 responses, with private and CD4 specificities left missing.

This clonotype was seen at least ten times. Its antigen is not known. Sequenced material: whole blood. The chain carries TRBV5-6 and TRBJ1-2; tentatively, D is TRBD1 (6 bases). The TCR originated in an adult who was a healthcare worker with PCR-confirmed SARS-CoV-2 infection or an uninfected control (not recorded which). CDR3 sequence: CASSPGDYGYTF. As DNA, the CDR3 is TGTGCCAGCAGCCCAGGGGACTATGGCTACACCTTC. The entire variable domain, with the rest obtained from reference TRBV5-6 and TRBJ1-2, is as follows: DAGVTQSPTHLIKTRGQQVTLRCSPKSGHDTVSWYQQALGQGPQFIFQYYEEEERQRGNFPDRFSGHQFPNYSSELNVNALLLGDSALYLCASSPGDYGYTFGSGTRLTVV.